The present TCR beta chain was sequenced within a study of shared clonotypes between healthy human individuals. Study-wide background: Three plates each covered CD4 naive and memory; CD8 naive two, CD8 memory one.

Note on this clone: The target antigen is unknown.

The authors split each subset's genomic DNA evenly across several immunoSEQ plates. The protocol was immunoSEQ multiplex PCR, while the TCRdb copy is restricted to in-frame clones and leaves out a portion. Of around 1,900,000 clones listed, 93% are singletons. Naive CD8 cells were CD45RO-negative, positively selected for CCR7, excluding terminally differentiated effector memory CD45RA+ cells. Germline V gives CDR1 SQVTM, CDR2 ANQGSEA. The CDR3 loop spans 15 amino acids. Losses at the gene ends were 4 bases for V and 6 bases for J; bases not matched to a gene: 6. Study findings and constraints: A handful of donors shared around 5.2% of their naive CD4 clonotypes.

What was sequenced was naive CD8+ T cells from PBMCs. The chain is built from TRBV29-1 and TRBJ2-1; 13 bases align to TRBD2. This clonotype was obtained from a man aged 18 to 35 in good health. Some clones in this sample may be carry-over from other donors' samples. The CDR3 DNA is TGCAGCGTTGGACCCGGGACTAGCGGGACCAATGAGCAGTTCTTC. This encodes CSVGPGTSGTNEQFF.